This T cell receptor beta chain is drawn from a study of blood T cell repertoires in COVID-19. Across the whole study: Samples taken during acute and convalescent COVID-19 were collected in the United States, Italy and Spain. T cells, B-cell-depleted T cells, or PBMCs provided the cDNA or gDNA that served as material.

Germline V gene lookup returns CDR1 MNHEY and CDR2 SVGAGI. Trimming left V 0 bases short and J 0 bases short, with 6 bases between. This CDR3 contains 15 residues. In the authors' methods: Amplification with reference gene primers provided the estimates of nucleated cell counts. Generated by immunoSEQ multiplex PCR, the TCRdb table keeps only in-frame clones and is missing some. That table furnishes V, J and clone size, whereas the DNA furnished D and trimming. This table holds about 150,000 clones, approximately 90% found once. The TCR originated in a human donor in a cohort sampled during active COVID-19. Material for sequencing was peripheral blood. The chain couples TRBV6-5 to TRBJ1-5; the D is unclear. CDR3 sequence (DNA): TGTGCCAGCAGTTACTCGAGGGATAGCAATCAGCCCCAGCATTTT. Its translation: CASSYSRDSNQPQHF.